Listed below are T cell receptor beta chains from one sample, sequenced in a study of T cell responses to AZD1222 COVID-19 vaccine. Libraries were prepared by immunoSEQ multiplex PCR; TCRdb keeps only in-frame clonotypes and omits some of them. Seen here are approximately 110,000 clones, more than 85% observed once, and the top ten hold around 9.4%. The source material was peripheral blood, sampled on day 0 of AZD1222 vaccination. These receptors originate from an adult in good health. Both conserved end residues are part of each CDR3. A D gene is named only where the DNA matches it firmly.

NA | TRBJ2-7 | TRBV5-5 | CASGLVHEQYF | TGTGCCAGCGGTCTAGTCCACGAGCAGTACTTC
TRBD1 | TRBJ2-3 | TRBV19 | CASQPGGITDTQYF | TGTGCCAGCCAACCAGGGGGTATCACAGATACGCAGTATTTT
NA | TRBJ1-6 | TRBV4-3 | CASSQNAVNSPLHF | TGCGCCAGCAGCCAAAATGCAGTCAATTCACCCCTCCACTTT
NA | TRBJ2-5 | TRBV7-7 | CASSLTGTETQYF | TGTGCTAGCAGCTTAACGGGTACTGAGACCCAGTACTTC
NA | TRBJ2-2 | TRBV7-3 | CASSPSGTGSKNTGELFF | TGTGCCAGCAGCCCTTCGGGGACTGGCTCGAAGAACACCGGGGAGCTGTTTTTT
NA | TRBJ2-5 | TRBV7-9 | CASSFQTQETQYF | TGTGCCAGCAGCTTCCAGACCCAAGAGACCCAGTACTTC
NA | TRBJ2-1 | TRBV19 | CASSSPRGIYNEQFF | TGTGCCAGTAGCTCCCCGAGGGGGATCTACAATGAGCAGTTCTTC
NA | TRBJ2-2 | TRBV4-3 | CASSQDLFQKEDTGELFF | TGCGCCAGCAGCCAAGATCTTTTCCAGAAAGAGGACACCGGGGAGCTGTTTTTT
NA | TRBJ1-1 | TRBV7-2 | CASSPGQKAFF | TGTGCCAGCAGCCCTGGACAAAAAGCTTTCTTT
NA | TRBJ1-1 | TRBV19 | CASSIGPEAFF | TGTGCCAGTAGTATAGGGCCTGAAGCTTTCTTT
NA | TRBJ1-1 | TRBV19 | CASSLPSFEAFF | TGTGCCAGTAGTTTACCTTCATTTGAAGCTTTCTTT
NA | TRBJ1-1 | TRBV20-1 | CSANKNTEAFF | TGCAGTGCTAACAAGAACACTGAAGCTTTCTTT
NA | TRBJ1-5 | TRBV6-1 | CASSEGPRSQPQHF | TGTGCCAGCAGTGAAGGTCCCCGGAGTCAGCCCCAGCATTTT
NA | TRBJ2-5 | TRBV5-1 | CASAVSTVPQETQYF | TGCGCCAGCGCGGTTTCCACAGTCCCCCAAGAGACCCAGTACTTC